Below, one TCR beta chain is given with its context. The target antigen is unknown. The data were taken from a study of blood T cells in healthy people across ages. A J-beta primer mix and a sample-barcoded 5' primer were used in a second PCR of roughly 6 to 11 cycles. TCRdb ran MiXCR on the 5' RACE reads and lists one entry per CDR3 protein. The data hold more than 1,000,000 distinct CDR3 sequences, with less than 25% observed a single time. This CDR3 has 14 residues. The germline V and J ends were trimmed by 7 bases and 9 bases, with 19 bases remaining between them. Germline V gives CDR1 SGHTA, CDR2 FQGNSA. Overall study findings and caveats: Correlation between TCR beta diversity and naive T cell percentage was strong.

The sample also formed part of further work on T cells of mothers and their children.

The source is a girl aged 2 to 9 in good health. Sequencing was done on a sample of blood. The gene calls are TRBV7-2 and TRBJ1-5; a weak D match, TRBD1 (5 bases). This chain's CDR3 is CASTTIKGLPPQHF. CDR3 sequence (DNA): TGTGCCAGCACTACAATAAAGGGGTTACCGCCCCAGCATTTT.